The 8 T cell receptor beta chains reported below all come from one sample, sequenced in a study of T-cell memory formation after mild COVID-19. TCRdb processed the 5' RACE reads anew with MiXCR; each CDR3 protein has one entry. The sample has about 350,000 distinct CDR3 sequences, 25% to 30% seen once. The sequenced sample was PBMCs or a T cell subset sorted from them (not recorded which). Every receptor here comes from an adult woman who had mild COVID-19 (a few samples of this study predate the infection). Cell type and time point are not known.

The V and J genes are TRBV5-6 and TRBJ1-1, with D possibly TRBD1 on 5 matching bases. Trimming cost V 7 bases and J 6 bases, with 16 bases left between them. Germline CDR1 is SGHDT and CDR2 is YYEEEE. This CDR3 is 13 amino acids long. This CDR3 reads CASGDRGRSEAFF. As DNA, the CDR3 is TGTGCCAGCGGGGACCGGGGGAGGTCTGAAGCTTTCTTT. Full variable domain (rest looked up from reference TRBV5-6 and TRBJ1-1): DAGVTQSPTHLIKTRGQQVTLRCSPKSGHDTVSWYQQALGQGPQFIFQYYEEEERQRGNFPDRFSGHQFPNYSSELNVNALLLGDSALYLCASGDRGRSEAFFGQGTRLTVV.

The sample holds a few counts of this clonotype. This chain links TRBV5-1 with TRBJ2-3; D uncertain. With 2 bases removed from V and 4 bases from J, the gap between germline ends came to 11 bases. The CDR3 totals 14 residues. Germline CDR1 and CDR2: SGHRS and YFSETQ. CDR3 nucleotides: TGCGCCAGCAGCTTCCAGGTATCCCCAGATACGCAGTATTTT. Its protein is CASSFQVSPDTQYF.

On this clonotype: One end of the junction does not line up with germline, which may come from a read error. This rearrangement joins TRBV20-1 to TRBJ1-2, with 8 bases matching TRBD1. The germline V gene encodes CDR1 DFQATT and CDR2 SNEGSKA (reference sequence). The CDR3 spans 10 residues. The CDR3 coding sequence is TGCAGTGCTAGTGGGGGACAGGTTTACTTC. Protein product: CSASGGQVYF.

The chain carries TRBV7-9 and TRBJ1-2, with D possibly matching TRBD1 (5 bases). Trimming cost V 5 bases and J 5 bases, with 18 bases left between them. The CDR3 runs 15 residues. Germline assignment: CDR1 SEHNR and CDR2 FQNEAQ (reference sequence). The CDR3 protein is CASSLGLSWGYGYTF. The CDR3 nucleotides read TGTGCCAGCAGCCTCGGATTAAGTTGGGGGTATGGCTACACCTTC.

The genes are TRBV12-3 or TRBV12-4 and TRBJ1-2; 7 bases map to TRBD1. The CDR3 length is 12 residues. The junction had 2 bases not matched to a gene; V was cut back by 3 bases and J by 7 bases. The CDR3 DNA reads as TGTGCCAGCAGTTTGACAGGGTTTGGCTACACCTTC. Its protein product is CASSLTGFGYTF.

This rearrangement joins TRBV25-1 to TRBJ1-4, with 7 bases identical to TRBD1. This CDR3 has 16 amino acids. J lost 7 bases, V lost 6 bases, and 14 bases had no gene match. Germline loops: CDR1 MGHDK, CDR2 SYGVNS. CDR3 coding DNA: TGTGCCAGCAGAGAAACAGTGACAGGGTCGGGTGAAAAACTGTTTTTT. Protein product: CASRETVTGSGEKLFF. Using reference TRBV25-1 and TRBJ1-4 for the parts outside the CDR3, the full variable domain is EADIYQTPRYLVIGTGKKITLECSQTMGHDKMYWYQQDPGMELHLIHYSYGVNSTEKGDLSSESTVSRIRTEHFPLTLESARPSHTSQYLCASRETVTGSGEKLFFGSGTQLSVL.

The sample holds a few counts of this clonotype. This chain joins TRBV12-3 or TRBV12-4 and TRBJ2-1; no clear D. V lost 2 bases and J lost 10, with 15 bases in between. The CDR3 spans 14 residues. The CDR3 DNA sequence: TGTGCCAGCAGTTTATTGGAGCAGCGTGGAGAGCAGTTCTTC. Amino acids: CASSLLEQRGEQFF.

Here the CDR3 DNA reads TGTGCCAGCAGTTTAGCCCGAGTTGTTGGATATGGCTACACCTTC. Translating it yields CASSLARVVGYGYTF. The rearrangement links TRBV12-3 or TRBV12-4 to TRBJ1-2; D gene uncertain. There are 15 residues in the CDR3. With 0 bases removed from V and 5 bases from J, the gap between germline ends came to 13 bases.